Shown below are 5 T cell receptor beta chains from a single sample sequenced in a study of a mutant IDH1 vaccine in newly diagnosed glioma. Sequenced by immunoSEQ multiplex PCR; TCRdb stores in-frame clones only, minus some. Of approximately 11,000 clones in the sample, 65% to 85% are singletons; the top ten hold 15% to 20%. Time point described: week 47, end of study. A 20-mer mutant IDH1 peptide at 300 ug was injected subcutaneously with topical imiquimod. No antigen has been identified for these receptors. Sequences were derived from PBMCs, sampled from a glioma patient whose treatment included an IDH1 peptide vaccine. The receptors stem from a man aged 30 to 39 with glioma.

This clone appeared a few times. The rearrangement links TRBV19 to TRBJ1-2; unclear D gene. Trimming cost V 9 bases and J 0 bases, with 17 bases left between them. The CDR3 loop spans 15 amino acids. Germline lookup yields CDR1 LNHDA and CDR2 SQIVND (reference sequence). The CDR3 bases are TGTGCCAGCAGACCTGTCGGGGAAGCTAACTATGGCTACACCTTC. Amino acids: CASRPVGEANYGYTF.

V usage is TRBV5-4 and J usage is TRBJ2-3; the match to TRBD2 covers 13 bases. The CDR3 length is 16 residues. Germline V gene sequence: CDR1 SGHNT, CDR2 YYREEE (reference sequence). V lost 4 bases to trimming and J lost 3 bases; unmatched junction nucleotides: 5. The CDR3 DNA sequence: TGTGCCAGCAGCCTTCGGACTAGCGGGAGAACAGATACGCAGTATTTT. This translates into CASSLRTSGRTDTQYF.

The chain couples TRBV5-1 to TRBJ2-1; D not certain. Germline V gene lookup returns CDR1 SGHRS and CDR2 YFSETQ. This CDR3 contains 12 residues. With 2 bases removed from V and 8 bases from J, the gap between germline ends came to 8 bases. CDR3 bases: TGCGCCAGCAGCTTATCGTTCGATGAGCAGTTCTTC. This gives the protein CASSLSFDEQFF.

CDR3 sequence (DNA): TGTGCCAGCAGCTTGACGGCGGCTACCTGGCAAGAGACCCAGTACTTC. Residues: CASSLTAATWQETQYF. This chain connects TRBV5-5 to TRBJ2-5, with unresolved D. The CDR3 totals 16 residues. V was trimmed by 1 base and J by 2 bases, leaving 15 bases between them. Germline CDR1 and CDR2: SGHKS and YYEKEE (reference sequence).

V gene TRBV5-1 combines with J gene TRBJ1-1; D is uncertain. The CDR3 consists of 13 residues. Germline V gene data show CDR1 as SGHRS and CDR2 as YFSETQ. The V and J ends lost 4 bases and 0 bases respectively, with 7 bases between them. CDR3 nucleotides: TGCGCCAGCAGCGGGCCGATGAACACTGAAGCTTTCTTT. Amino acid sequence: CASSGPMNTEAFF.